One sample yielded the 5 T cell receptor beta chains listed below, sequenced in a study of T-cell memory formation after mild COVID-19. TCRdb independently ran MiXCR on the 5' RACE reads; one entry per CDR3 protein. Of about 440,000 distinct CDR3 sequences in the sample, around 20% were seen once. The sample comprised PBMCs or a T cell subset sorted from them (not recorded which). The receptors derive from an adult woman who had mild COVID-19 (a few samples of this study predate the infection). Cell type and time point are not known.

The gene calls are TRBV7-3 and TRBJ1-1; a possible D gene is TRBD1 (6 bases). The ends were cut back, 2 bases at V and 1 base at J, with 14 bases in the middle. CDR1 is SGHTA, CDR2 FQGTGA, per germline. The CDR3 runs to 16 residues. CDR3 amino acids: CASSLERGHKNTEAFF. CDR3 coding DNA: TGTGCCAGCAGCTTAGAAAGGGGACACAAGAACACTGAAGCTTTCTTT.

The rearrangement joins TRBV9 to TRBJ1-6; D call uncertain. The CDR3 spans 15 residues. The V end was cut by 0 bases, the J end by 11 bases, with 15 bases between. CDR1 SGDLS and CDR2 YYNGEE come from the germline V gene. The CDR3 DNA reads as TGTGCCAGCAGCGTAGTGGGGAAGGCGAATGCACCCCTCCACTTT. It yields the protein CASSVVGKANAPLHF.

This clonotype was detected only a few times. The chain employs TRBV20-1 and TRBJ1-6, with a possible D match to TRBD1 (6 bases). Germline assignment: CDR1 DFQATT and CDR2 SNEGSKA (reference sequence). V lost 3 bases and J 0 bases, leaving 15 bases between the germline ends. This CDR3 contains 17 residues. The CDR3 DNA reads as TGCAGTGCTAGTTATGGGGGCCCGAGCTCCTATAATTCACCCCTCCACTTT. Translated: CSASYGGPSSYNSPLHF.

The chain combines TRBV27 with TRBJ1-5, with D perhaps matching TRBD1 (5 bases). CDR3 length: 14 residues. Trimming left V 6 bases short and J 6 bases short, with 15 bases between. Germline CDR1 reads MNHEY; CDR2 reads SMNVEV (reference sequence). CDR3 bases: TGTGCCAGCAGGACAGCGGGGGGAGGTCAGCCCCAGCATTTT. This sequence encodes CASRTAGGGQPQHF.

The sample holds a few counts of this clonotype. The chain combines TRBV12-3 or TRBV12-4 with TRBJ1-2; D call uncertain. This CDR3 comprises 15 residues. V was shortened by 3 bases and J by 0 bases, with 11 bases between the two germline ends. CDR3 loop: CASSFGSSPNYGYTF. The CDR3 DNA follows: TGTGCCAGCAGTTTTGGGAGCAGTCCTAACTATGGCTACACCTTC.